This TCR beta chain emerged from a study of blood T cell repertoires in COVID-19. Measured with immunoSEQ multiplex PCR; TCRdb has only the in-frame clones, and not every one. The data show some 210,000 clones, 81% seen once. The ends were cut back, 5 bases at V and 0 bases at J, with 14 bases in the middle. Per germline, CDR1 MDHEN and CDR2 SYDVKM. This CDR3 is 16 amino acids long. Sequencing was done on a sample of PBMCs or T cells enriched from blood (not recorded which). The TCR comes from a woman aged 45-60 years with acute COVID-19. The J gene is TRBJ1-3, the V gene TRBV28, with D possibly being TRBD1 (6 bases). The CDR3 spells CASSTKGGHSGNTIYF. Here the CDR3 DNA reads TGTGCCAGCAGTACCAAGGGGGGGCACTCTGGAAACACCATATATTTT.